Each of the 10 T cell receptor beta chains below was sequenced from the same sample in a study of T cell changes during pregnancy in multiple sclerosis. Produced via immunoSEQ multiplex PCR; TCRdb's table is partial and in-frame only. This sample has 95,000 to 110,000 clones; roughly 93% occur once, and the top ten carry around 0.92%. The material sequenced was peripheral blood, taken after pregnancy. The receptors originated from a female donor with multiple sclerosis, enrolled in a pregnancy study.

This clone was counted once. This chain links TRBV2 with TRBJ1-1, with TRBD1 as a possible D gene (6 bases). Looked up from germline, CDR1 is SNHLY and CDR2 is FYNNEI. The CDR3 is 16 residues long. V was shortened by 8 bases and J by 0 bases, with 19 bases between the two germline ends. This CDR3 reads CASGRGTDYMNTEAFF. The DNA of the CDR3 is TGTGCCAGCGGGAGGGGGACGGATTACATGAACACTGAAGCTTTCTTT.

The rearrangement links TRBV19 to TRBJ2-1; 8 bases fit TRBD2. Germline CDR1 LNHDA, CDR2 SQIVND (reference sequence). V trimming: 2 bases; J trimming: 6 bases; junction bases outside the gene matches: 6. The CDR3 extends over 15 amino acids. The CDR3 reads CASSIYSGTSNEQFF. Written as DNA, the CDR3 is TGTGCCAGTAGTATATATTCCGGGACTAGCAATGAGCAGTTCTTC.

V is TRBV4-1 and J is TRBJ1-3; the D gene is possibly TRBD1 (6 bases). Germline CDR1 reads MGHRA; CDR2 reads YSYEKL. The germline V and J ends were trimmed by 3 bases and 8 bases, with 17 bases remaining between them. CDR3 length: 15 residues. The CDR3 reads CASSQGQPGRDTIYF. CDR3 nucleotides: TGCGCCAGCAGCCAGGGACAACCAGGACGAGACACCATATATTTT.

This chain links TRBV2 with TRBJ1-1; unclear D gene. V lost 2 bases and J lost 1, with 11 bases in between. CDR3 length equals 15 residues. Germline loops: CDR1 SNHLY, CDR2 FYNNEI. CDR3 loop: CASSERSFGNTEAFF. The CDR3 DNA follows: TGTGCCAGCAGTGAACGGTCTTTTGGGAACACTGAAGCTTTCTTT.

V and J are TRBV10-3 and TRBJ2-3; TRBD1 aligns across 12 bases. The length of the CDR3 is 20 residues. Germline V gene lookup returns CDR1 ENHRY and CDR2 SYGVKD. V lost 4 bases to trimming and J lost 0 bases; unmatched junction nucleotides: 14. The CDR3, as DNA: TGTGCCATCAGTGCCCCGGGACAGGGGGCGAGAGGTTCTAGCACAGATACGCAGTATTTT. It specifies CAISAPGQGARGSSTDTQYF.

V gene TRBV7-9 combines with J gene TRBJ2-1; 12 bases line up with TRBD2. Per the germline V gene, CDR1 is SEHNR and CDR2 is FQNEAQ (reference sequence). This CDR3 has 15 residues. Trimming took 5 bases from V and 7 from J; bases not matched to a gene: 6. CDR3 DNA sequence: TGTGCCAGCAGCCCCGGACTAGCGGGAAGGAATGAGCAGTTCTTC. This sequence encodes CASSPGLAGRNEQFF.

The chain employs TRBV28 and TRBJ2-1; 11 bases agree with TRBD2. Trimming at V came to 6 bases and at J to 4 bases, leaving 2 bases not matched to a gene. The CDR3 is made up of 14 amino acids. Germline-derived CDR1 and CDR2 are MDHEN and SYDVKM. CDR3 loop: CASRRLAGYNEQFF. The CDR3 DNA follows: TGTGCCAGCAGGAGACTAGCGGGGTACAATGAGCAGTTCTTC.

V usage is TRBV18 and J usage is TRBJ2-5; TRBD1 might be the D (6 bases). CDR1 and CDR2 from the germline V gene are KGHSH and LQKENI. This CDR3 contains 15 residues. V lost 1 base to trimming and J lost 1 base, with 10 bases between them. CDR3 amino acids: CASSPLPGAQETQYF. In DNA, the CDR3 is TGTGCCAGCTCACCACTCCCAGGGGCCCAAGAGACCCAGTACTTC. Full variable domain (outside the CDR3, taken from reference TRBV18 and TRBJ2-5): NAGVMQNPRHLVRRRGQEARLRCSPMKGHSHVYWYRQLPEEGLKFMVYLQKENIIDESGMPKERFSAEFPKEGPSILRIQQVVRGDSAAYFCASSPLPGAQETQYFGPGTRLLVL.

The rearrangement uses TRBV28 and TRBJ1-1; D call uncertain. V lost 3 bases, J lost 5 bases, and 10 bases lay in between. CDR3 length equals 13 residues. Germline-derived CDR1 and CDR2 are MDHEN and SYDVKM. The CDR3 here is CASSFTAPTEAFF. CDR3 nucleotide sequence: TGTGCCAGCAGTTTTACAGCACCAACTGAAGCTTTCTTT.

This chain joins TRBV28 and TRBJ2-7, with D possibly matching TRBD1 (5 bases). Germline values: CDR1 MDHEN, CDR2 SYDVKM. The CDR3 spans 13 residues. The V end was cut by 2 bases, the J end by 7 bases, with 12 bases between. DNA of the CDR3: TGTGCCAGCAGTTTACAGGGCTTAGAGGAGCAGTACTTC. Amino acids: CASSLQGLEEQYF. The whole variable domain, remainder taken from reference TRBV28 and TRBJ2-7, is DVKVTQSSRYLVKRTGEKVFLECVQDMDHENMFWYRQDPGLGLRLIYFSYDVKMKEKGDIPEGYSVSREKKERFSLILESASTNQTSMYLCASSLQGLEEQYFGPGTRLTVT.